This TCR beta chain came from a study of T cells in Graves' hyperthyroidism and ophthalmopathy. Whole-study findings and limits: A model of 13 V-J pairs discriminated ophthalmopathy from stable hyperthyroidism. The model made its ophthalmopathy prediction, and onset followed a median about 6 months later. Most thyroid clonotypes that were expanded above 0.001 also turned up in blood.

CDR3 length equals 14 residues. The V end was cut by 0 bases, the J end by 3 bases, with 9 bases between. In germline, CDR1 is SGHNT, CDR2 YYREEE (reference sequence). This clonotype was seen a handful of times. The antigen is not known. Amplification of TCR beta CDR3 regions was performed using RNA transcripts as template. First-round RT-PCR of the TCR CDR3 relied on the HTBI primer set. Each CDR3 protein gets one entry after TCRdb re-called the multiplex PCR reads with MiXCR. The sample carries more than 500,000 distinct CDR3 sequences, approximately 14% recorded once. This TCR derives from a woman aged 40 to 50 with Graves' hyperthyroidism. The material sequenced was blood. The chain employs TRBV5-4 and TRBJ2-5, with no clear D. CDR3 protein: CASSLGAAEETQYF. CDR3 nucleotide sequence: TGTGCCAGCAGCTTGGGGGCAGCTGAAGAGACCCAGTACTTC.